The source of this T cell receptor (beta chain) is a study of response to subunit inactivated influenza vaccine. TCRdb reprocessed the RT-PCR reads with MiXCR, giving one entry per CDR3 protein. Of about 540,000 distinct CDR3 sequences in the sample, around 13% are singletons; the top ten hold around 10%. Note on this clonotype: Its cognate antigen is unknown.

Study-wide points: The study's authors posited that every seasonal influenza vaccination enlists few new T cells.

The length of the CDR3 is 16 residues. Germline V gives CDR1 MDHEN, CDR2 SYDVKM. V gave up 2 bases and J gave up 5 bases, with 18 bases separating them. The TCR originated in a man aged 50 to 60 who received an inactivated influenza vaccine. This chain connects TRBV28 to TRBJ2-5; D not resolved. Material: PBMCs from blood, obtained roughly 13 days after vaccination. CDR3 nucleotide sequence: TGTGCCAGCAGTTTAGGCGCCCTCACCGGAGAGGAGACCCAGTACTTC. Translating gives CASSLGALTGEETQYF.